The clone carrying this TCR beta chain was observed a few times. Its antigen is undetermined. Time point here: newly diagnosed, previously untreated cHL patient sample. Comparison used PBMCs from newly diagnosed, untreated classical Hodgkin lymphoma. Trimming took 4 bases from V and 2 from J, leaving 16 bases between them. The V gene's germline CDR1 is MGHRA and CDR2 YSYEKL. The CDR3 covers 16 residues. This sample was taken from a study of PD-1 blockade in classical Hodgkin lymphoma. Points from the study as a whole: Reported baseline diversity: healthy donors highest, relapsed/refractory patients lowest. The repertoire differences lack a defined cause, possibly disease activity or prior therapy.

Some clones are missing from TCRdb's copy, which holds only in-frame ones; the method was immunoSEQ multiplex PCR. Among approximately 17,000 clones, approximately 92% were seen once, and the ten largest hold 6.9%. The TCR sequence derives from a human donor with classical Hodgkin lymphoma. The sequenced sample was peripheral blood mononuclear cells (PBMCs). The chain combines TRBV4-1 with TRBJ2-3, with a weak D call TRBD1 (5 bases). CDR3 loop: CASSLDREPDTDTQYF. DNA for the CDR3: TGCGCCAGCAGCCTCGACAGAGAACCCGACACAGATACGCAGTATTTT.